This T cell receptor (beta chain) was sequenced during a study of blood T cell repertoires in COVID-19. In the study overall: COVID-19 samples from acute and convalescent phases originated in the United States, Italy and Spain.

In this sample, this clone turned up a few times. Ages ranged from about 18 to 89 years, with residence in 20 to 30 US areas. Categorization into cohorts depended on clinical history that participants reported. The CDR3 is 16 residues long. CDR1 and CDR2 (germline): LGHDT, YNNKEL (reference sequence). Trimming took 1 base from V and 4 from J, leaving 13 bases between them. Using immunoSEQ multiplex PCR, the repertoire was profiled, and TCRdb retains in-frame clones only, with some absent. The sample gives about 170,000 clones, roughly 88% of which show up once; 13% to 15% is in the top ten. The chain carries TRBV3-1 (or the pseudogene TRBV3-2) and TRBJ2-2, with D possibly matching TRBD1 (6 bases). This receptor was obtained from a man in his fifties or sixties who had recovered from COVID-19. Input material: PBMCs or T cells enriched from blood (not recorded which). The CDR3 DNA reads TGTGCCAGCAGCCAAGTGCTACAGGGTCCCACCGGGGAGCTGTTTTTT. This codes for CASSQVLQGPTGELFF.